This T cell receptor (beta chain) was found in a study of shared clonotypes between healthy human individuals. Some clones are missing from TCRdb's copy, which holds only in-frame ones; the method was immunoSEQ multiplex PCR. The repertoire holds around 700,000 clones, with around two thirds as singletons. The ends were cut back, 8 bases at V and 4 bases at J, with 14 bases in the middle. The germline gives CDR1 SNHLY, CDR2 FYNNEI. The CDR3 is 13 residues long. V gene TRBV2 combines with J gene TRBJ1-1; D perhaps matches TRBD1 (5 bases). Specimen: memory CD4+ T cells sorted from blood. Subset in this sample: CD45RA-negative fraction. This clonotype originated in a woman between 25 and 40 years old in good health. The CDR3 sequence is CASEGAGVTEAFF. The DNA for the CDR3 is TGTGCCAGCGAGGGTGCGGGGGTCACTGAAGCTTTCTTT.